This T cell receptor beta chain was observed in a study of blood T cells in healthy people across ages. This clonotype was observed a handful of times. The second PCR ran about 6 to 12 cycles with a sample-barcoded 5' primer and J-beta primers. MiXCR, run by TCRdb on the 5' RACE reads, gives a single entry per CDR3 protein. This sample has hundreds of thousands of distinct CDR3 sequences, with about 30% found just once. Source material: blood. This TCR came from a woman aged 80 or over in good health.

As DNA, the CDR3 is TGTGCCTGGGCAGGGGGCTCGTCCTATAATTCACCCCTCCACTTT. This gives the protein CAWAGGSSYNSPLHF. This sequence joins TRBV30 and TRBJ1-6; 8 bases are shared with TRBD1. Trimming at V came to 5 bases and at J to 1 base, leaving 4 bases not matched to a gene. The CDR3 is 15 amino acids. Germline V CDR1 and CDR2: GTSNPN, SVGIG (reference sequence). Full variable domain (remainder filled in from reference TRBV30 and TRBJ1-6): SQTIHQWPATLVQPVGSPLSLECTVEGTSNPNLYWYRQAAGRGLQLLFYSVGIGQISSEVPQNLSASRPQDRQFILSSKKLLLSDSGFYLCAWAGGSSYNSPLHFGNGTRLTVT.